This T cell receptor (beta chain) was found in a study of blood T cell repertoires in COVID-19. Study-level information: Samples taken during acute and convalescent COVID-19 were collected in the United States, Italy and Spain. PBMCs, B-cell-depleted T cells, or T cells were the source of the cDNA or gDNA that made up the material.

Original processing methods: By means of reference gene primer amplification, nucleated cell counts were estimated. Assay: immunoSEQ multiplex PCR; the TCRdb copy retains only in-frame clones and omits some. V and J calls and clone size are those listed in that table; D and trimming were worked out from the DNA. The data contain under 200,000 clones, roughly 84% of them singletons. Germline CDR1 MDHEN, CDR2 SYDVKM. Trimming left V 8 bases short and J 7 bases short, with 8 bases between. The CDR3 sequence is 10 residues long. Sequenced material: peripheral blood. The receptor's source is a woman in her seventies with COVID-19, enrolled during active disease. This sequence joins TRBV28 and TRBJ1-2; tentative D call: TRBD1 (5 bases). CDR3 loop: CASGGGGYTF. CDR3 sequence (DNA): TGTGCCAGCGGGGGAGGTGGCTACACCTTC.